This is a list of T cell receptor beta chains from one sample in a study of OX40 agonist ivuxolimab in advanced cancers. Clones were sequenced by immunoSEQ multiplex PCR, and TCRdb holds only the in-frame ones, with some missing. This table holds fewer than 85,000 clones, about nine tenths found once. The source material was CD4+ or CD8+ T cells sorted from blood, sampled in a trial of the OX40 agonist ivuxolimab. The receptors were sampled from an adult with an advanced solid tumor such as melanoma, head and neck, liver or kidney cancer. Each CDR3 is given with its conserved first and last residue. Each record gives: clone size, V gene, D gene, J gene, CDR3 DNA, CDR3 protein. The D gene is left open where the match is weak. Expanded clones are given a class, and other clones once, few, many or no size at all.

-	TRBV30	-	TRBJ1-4	TGTGCCTGGAGAAGAGCAACTAATGAAAAACTGTTTTTT	CAWRRATNEKLFF
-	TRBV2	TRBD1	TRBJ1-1	TGTGCCAGCCGAGGCCCGCAGGGGGCGGTTGAAGCTTTCTTT	CASRGPQGAVEAFF
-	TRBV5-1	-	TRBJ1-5	TGCGCCAGCAGCATGGGGCCTAGAGGCAATCAGCCCCAGCATTTT	CASSMGPRGNQPQHF
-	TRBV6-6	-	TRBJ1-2	TGTGCCAGCAGTTACAGAGTTCGGGAGGGATATGGCTACACCTTC	CASSYRVREGYGYTF
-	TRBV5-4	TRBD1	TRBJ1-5	TGTGCCAGCAGCCCGGGACAGGGAGGCAATCAGCCCCAGCATTTT	CASSPGQGGNQPQHF
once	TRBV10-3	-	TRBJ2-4	TGTGCCATCAGTGAGGGTGCCCAGCGGCAAAACATTCAGTACTTC	CAISEGAQRQNIQYF
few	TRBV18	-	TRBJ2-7	TGTGCCAGCTCACCATCGGACTACGAGCAGTACTTC	CASSPSDYEQYF
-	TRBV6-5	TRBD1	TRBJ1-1	TGTGCCAGCAGTTACTCGGGGACAGCTAACACTGAAGCTTTCTTT	CASSYSGTANTEAFF
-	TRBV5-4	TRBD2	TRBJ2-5	TGTGCCAGCAGCATTACTAGCGGGGTTGCGGAGACCCAGTACTTC	CASSITSGVAETQYF
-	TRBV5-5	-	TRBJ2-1	TGTGCCAGCAGCTTGGAAACTAACAATGAGCAGTTCTTC	CASSLETNNEQFF
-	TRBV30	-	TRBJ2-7	TGTGCCTGGAGTCCGGGTCCCTACGAGCAGTACTTC	CAWSPGPYEQYF
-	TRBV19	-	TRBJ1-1	TGTGCCAGTAACCCTATAGGCACGGGTAACACTGAAGCTTTCTTT	CASNPIGTGNTEAFF
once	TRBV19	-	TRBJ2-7	TGTGCCAGTAGTATAGGTATAGGGGTTGCCGAGCAGTACTTC	CASSIGIGVAEQYF
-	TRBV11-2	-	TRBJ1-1	TGTGCCAGCAGCCGCGACAGGCTGAACACTGAAGCTTTCTTT	CASSRDRLNTEAFF
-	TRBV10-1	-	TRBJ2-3	TGCGCCAGCAGTGAGTCGGGGTTGGGAACGCAGTATTTT	CASSESGLGTQYF
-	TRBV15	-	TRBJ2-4	TGTGCCACCAGCAGAGATCTGGGTCCCCGCGGCCTAGCCAAAAACATTCAGTACTTC	CATSRDLGPRGLAKNIQYF
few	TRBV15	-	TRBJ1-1	TGTGCCACCAGCAGACGCGTTGGGGTAAACACTGAAGCTTTCTTT	CATSRRVGVNTEAFF
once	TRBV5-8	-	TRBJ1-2	TGTGCCAGCAGCTTGGCCCGGAACGCTAACTATGGCTACACCTTC	CASSLARNANYGYTF
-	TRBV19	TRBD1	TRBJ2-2	TGTGCCAGTAGTGTTGGGACAGGGGGCGCCTCCGGGGAGCTGTTTTTT	CASSVGTGGASGELFF
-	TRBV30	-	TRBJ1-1	TGTGCCTGGAGGAGGTCCCTCGTGCACACTGAAGCTTTCTTT	CAWRRSLVHTEAFF
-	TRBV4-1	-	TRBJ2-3	TGCGCCAGCAGCCAAGTAGGGGTAAGCACAGATACGCAGTATTTT	CASSQVGVSTDTQYF
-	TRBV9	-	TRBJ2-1	TGTGCCAGCAGTTGGGGGTCCTACAATGAGCAGTTCTTC	CASSWGSYNEQFF
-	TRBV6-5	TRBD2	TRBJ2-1	TGTGCCAGCAGTTACCAGACTAGCGGGAGAGGTGAGCAGTTCTTC	CASSYQTSGRGEQFF
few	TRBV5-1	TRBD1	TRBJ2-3	TGCGCCAGCAGCGAACCGACAGGGGCAGATACGCAGTATTTT	CASSEPTGADTQYF
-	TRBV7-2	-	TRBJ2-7	TGTGCCAGCAGCTTAATCCCATCCTACGAGCAGTACTTC	CASSLIPSYEQYF
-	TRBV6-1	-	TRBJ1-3	TGTGCCAGCCAAGCGTACTCTGGAAACACCATATATTTT	CASQAYSGNTIYF
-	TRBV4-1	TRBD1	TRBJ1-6	TGCGCCAGCACCCTAATGGGGACAGGGAGGGGTTCACCCCTCCACTTT	CASTLMGTGRGSPLHF
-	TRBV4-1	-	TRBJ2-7	TGCGCCAGCAGCCAAGATTGGGCTCTATCCGAGCAGTACTTC	CASSQDWALSEQYF
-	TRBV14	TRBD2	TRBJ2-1	TGTGCCAGCAGCCAGGGGCTAGCGGGAGGCAATGAGCAGTTCTTC	CASSQGLAGGNEQFF
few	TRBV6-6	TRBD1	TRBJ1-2	TGTGCCAGCAGTCGACAGGGTTCCGGTGGCTACACCTTC	CASSRQGSGGYTF
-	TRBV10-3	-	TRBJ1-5	TGTGCCATCACTAGAGATAGCAATCAGCCCCAGCATTTT	CAITRDSNQPQHF
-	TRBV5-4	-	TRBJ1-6	TGTGCCAGCAGCGCGGCGGGGGGAGATAATTCACCCCTCCACTTT	CASSAAGGDNSPLHF
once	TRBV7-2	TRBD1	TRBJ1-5	TGTGCCAGCAGCTCCCTGGACAGGGCCAATCAGCCCCAGCATTTT	CASSSLDRANQPQHF
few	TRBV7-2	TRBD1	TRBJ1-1	TGTGCCAGCACCTTGGGGATACAGGGGAGTACTGAAGCTTTCTTT	CASTLGIQGSTEAFF
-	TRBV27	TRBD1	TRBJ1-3	TGTGCCAGCAGTCGATCGACAGGGGCTGGAAACACCATATATTTT	CASSRSTGAGNTIYF
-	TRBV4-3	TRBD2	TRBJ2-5	TGCGCCAGCAGCCAAGAGTGGCTAGCGGGGGTCCAGACCCAGTACTTC	CASSQEWLAGVQTQYF
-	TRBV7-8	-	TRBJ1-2	TGTGCCAGCAGCTTATCTGGTAGGCCTGATTATGGCTACACCTTC	CASSLSGRPDYGYTF